In its sample, the clone carrying this T cell receptor (beta chain) was seen many times. Its antigen is not identified. Assay used: immunoSEQ multiplex PCR; TCRdb lists only in-frame clones, some missing. The sample shows about 52,000 clones, none of them appearing just once. This specimen comes from a study of T cell clonality in common variable immunodeficiency. Study conclusions and caveats: Authors noted CVID clonality's cause needs subpopulation repertoire sequencing. Repertoire-complication correlations in CVID were limited by patient heterogeneity. CVID subjects had higher TCRbeta clonality than healthy controls, most marked in about a third. Compared with controls, CVID subjects had fewer shared TCRbeta clones.

The TCR sequence derives from a person between 18 and 70 years old in good health. Specimen: peripheral blood mononuclear cells.

The sequenced part of the CDR3 DNA is TGTGCCAGCTCACCGTCCGGGGGTCTAGATACG. This sequence encodes CASSPSGGLDT. The whole CDR3 region reads CASSPSGGLDTQYF. V and J are TRBV18 and TRBJ2-3, with D possibly being TRBD2 (6 bases). The read gets to within 3 residues of the CDR3 end, and the germline J gene fills in the rest. Germline V gene lookup returns CDR1 KGHSH and CDR2 LQKENI. V was pared by 3 bases and J by 5 bases, with 12 bases between. This CDR3 spans 14 amino acids.